This is a list of T cell receptor beta chains from one sample in a study of blood T cells in healthy people across ages. TCRdb re-called the 5' RACE reads through MiXCR, storing one row per CDR3 protein. In the table there are 700,000 to 950,000 distinct CDR3 sequences, roughly 60% of which are singletons. The sequencing input was blood. These receptors were obtained from a man aged 25 to 40 in good health. Each CDR3 is given with its conserved first and last residue.

v_gene,j_gene,CDR3aa
TRBV29-1,TRBJ2-2,CSVVRAGELFF
TRBV7-9,TRBJ2-5,CASSLTPSGSEETQYF
TRBV27,TRBJ2-3,CASSLEGGRTDAQYF
TRBV5-1,TRBJ2-5,CASSSTSGGYQETQYF
TRBV7-6,TRBJ1-5,CASSALGGMVHQPQHF
TRBV7-9,TRBJ2-7,CATSRTSGNEQYF
TRBV7-2,TRBJ1-5,CASSLDAGGHQPQHF
TRBV7-2,TRBJ2-7,CASSLAPGGSPDEQYF
TRBV11-3,TRBJ2-5,CASSLDASDETQYF
TRBV2,TRBJ1-2,CASSDGTLYGYTF
TRBV29-1,TRBJ1-2,CSVVIGGAGYTF
TRBV9,TRBJ2-1,CASSVQGMGEQFF
TRBV28,TRBJ2-2,CASTPGQTFTGELFF
TRBV7-8,TRBJ2-5,CASRRPLASGRRMETQYF
TRBV7-2,TRBJ2-7,CASSGFYEQYF
TRBV28,TRBJ1-5,CASSLSASGNNQPQHF
TRBV9,TRBJ1-3,CASSVGFAGNTIYF
TRBV7-2,TRBJ1-2,CASSPVPGVNYGYTF
TRBV24-1,TRBJ2-5,CATSDENGSPMPQYF
TRBV7-9,TRBJ1-2,CASSSGTDFNYGYTF
TRBV7-2,TRBJ1-1,CASSANRVTEAFF
TRBV27,TRBJ2-7,CASSFPAGFYEQYF
TRBV20-1,TRBJ1-1,CSARRLNTEAFF
TRBV20-1,TRBJ2-5,CSARVGGVEETQYF
TRBV20-1,TRBJ1-1,CSARGAGQKNTEAFF
TRBV6-6,TRBJ1-1,CASSPQGEAFF
TRBV29-1,TRBJ2-3,CSVAEGTAPPDTQYF
TRBV2,TRBJ2-1,CASTGTSGAPPHEQFF
TRBV12-3/TRBV12-4,TRBJ1-3,CASSLWYGSGNTIYF
TRBV15,TRBJ1-2,CATSSLKGNYGYTF
TRBV20-1,TRBJ1-5,CSAGDPDRDQPQHF
TRBV20-1,TRBJ2-3,CSVPDSDRSTQYF
TRBV24-1,TRBJ2-1,CATSDFEGAADEQFF
TRBV6-2/TRBV6-3,TRBJ1-5,CASSDPYQPQHF
TRBV7-2,TRBJ2-1,CASSLGFGGPYNEQFF
TRBV11-1,.,CASSDLSGGAYEQYF
TRBV7-2,TRBJ2-6,CASSPQTSGGVRANVLTF
TRBV9,TRBJ1-1,CASSTQGLAEAFF
TRBV20-1,TRBJ2-7,CSARGTSGTPSYEQYF
TRBV28,TRBJ2-5,CASTWGTGRGEQYF
TRBV20-1,TRBJ1-2,CSAPGWLGPNYGYTF
TRBV5-1,.,CASREGLSPHEQYF
TRBV28,TRBJ2-4,CASSSEPGLFRYF
TRBV20-1,TRBJ1-1,CSARDPRAPTEAFF
TRBV5-4,TRBJ2-3,CASSFVSAPDTQYF
TRBV29-1,TRBJ2-7,CSVLGPGAYEQYF
TRBV7-8,TRBJ2-1,CVSSLGRGRSEQFF
TRBV11-2,TRBJ2-5,CASSDNSGQETQYF